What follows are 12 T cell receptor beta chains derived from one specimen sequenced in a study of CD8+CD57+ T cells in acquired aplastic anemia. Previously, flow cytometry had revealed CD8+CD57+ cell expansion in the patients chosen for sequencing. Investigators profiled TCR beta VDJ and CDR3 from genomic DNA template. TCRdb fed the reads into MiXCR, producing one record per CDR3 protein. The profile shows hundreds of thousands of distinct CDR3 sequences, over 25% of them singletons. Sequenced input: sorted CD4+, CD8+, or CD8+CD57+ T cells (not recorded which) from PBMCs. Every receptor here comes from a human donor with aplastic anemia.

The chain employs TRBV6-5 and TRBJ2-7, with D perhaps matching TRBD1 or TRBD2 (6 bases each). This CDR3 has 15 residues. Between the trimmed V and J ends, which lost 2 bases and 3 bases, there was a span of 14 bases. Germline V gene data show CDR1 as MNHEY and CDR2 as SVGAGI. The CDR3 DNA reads TGTGCCAGCAGTTACAAGGGGGGCTCATTCTACGAGCAGTACTTC. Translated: CASSYKGGSFYEQYF.

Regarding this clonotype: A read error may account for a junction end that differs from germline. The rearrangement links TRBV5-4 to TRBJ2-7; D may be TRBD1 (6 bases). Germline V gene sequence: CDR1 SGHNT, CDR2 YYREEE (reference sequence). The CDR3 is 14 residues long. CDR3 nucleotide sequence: TGTGCCAGCAGCTTGACAGGGACATCCTCCGAGCAGTACTTC. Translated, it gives CASSLTGTSSEQYF. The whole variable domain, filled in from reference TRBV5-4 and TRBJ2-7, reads ETGVTQSPTHLIKTRGQQVTLRCSSQSGHNTVSWYQQALGQGPQFIFQYYREEENGRGNFPPRFSGLQFPNYSSELNVNALELDDSALYLCASSLTGTSSEQYFGPGTRLTVT.

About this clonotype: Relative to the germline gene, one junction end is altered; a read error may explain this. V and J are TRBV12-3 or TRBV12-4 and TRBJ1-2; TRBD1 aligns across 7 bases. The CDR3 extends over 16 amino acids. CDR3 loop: CASSLSPPGGHYGCTF. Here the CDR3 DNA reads TGTGCCAGCAGTTTATCCCCGCCAGGGGGGCACTATGGCTGCACCTTC.

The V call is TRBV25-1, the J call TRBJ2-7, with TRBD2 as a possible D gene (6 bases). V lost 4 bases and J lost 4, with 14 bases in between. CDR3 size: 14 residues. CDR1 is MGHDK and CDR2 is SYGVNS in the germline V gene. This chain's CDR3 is CASSASPEGYEQYF. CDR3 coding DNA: TGTGCCAGCAGTGCCTCCCCGGAGGGGTACGAGCAGTACTTC.

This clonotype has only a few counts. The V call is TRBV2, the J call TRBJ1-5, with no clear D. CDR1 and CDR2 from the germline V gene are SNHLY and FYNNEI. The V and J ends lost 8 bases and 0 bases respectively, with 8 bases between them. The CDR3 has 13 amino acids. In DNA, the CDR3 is TGTGCCAGCCGATTCCGTAGCAATCAGCCCCAGCATTTT. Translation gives CASRFRSNQPQHF.

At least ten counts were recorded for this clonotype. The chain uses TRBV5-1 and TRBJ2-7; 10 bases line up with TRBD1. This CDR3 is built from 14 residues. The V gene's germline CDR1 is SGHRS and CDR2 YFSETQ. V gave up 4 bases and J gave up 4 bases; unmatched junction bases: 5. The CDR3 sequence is CASSPTGQGYEQYF. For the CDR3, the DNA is TGCGCCAGCAGCCCTACGGGACAGGGGTACGAGCAGTACTTC.

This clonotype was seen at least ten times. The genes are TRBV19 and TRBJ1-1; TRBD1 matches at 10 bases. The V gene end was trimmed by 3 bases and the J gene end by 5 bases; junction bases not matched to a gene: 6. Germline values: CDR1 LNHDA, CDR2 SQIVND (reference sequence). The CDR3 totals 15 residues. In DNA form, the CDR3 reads TGTGCCAGTAGTATTCAGACAGGGGGCAGGACTGAAGCTTTCTTT. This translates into CASSIQTGGRTEAFF.

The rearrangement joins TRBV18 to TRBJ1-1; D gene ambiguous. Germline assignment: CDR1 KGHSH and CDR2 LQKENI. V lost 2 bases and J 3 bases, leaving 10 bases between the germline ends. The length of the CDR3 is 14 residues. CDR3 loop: CASSPYGEDTEAFF. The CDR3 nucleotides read TGTGCCAGCTCACCATACGGGGAGGACACTGAAGCTTTCTTT.

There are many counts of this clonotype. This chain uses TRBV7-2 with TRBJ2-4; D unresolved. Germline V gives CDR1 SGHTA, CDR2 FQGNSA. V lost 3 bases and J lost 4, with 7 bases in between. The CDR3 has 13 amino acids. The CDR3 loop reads CASSLDGKNIQYF. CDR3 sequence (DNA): TGTGCCAGCAGCTTGGACGGGAAAAACATTCAGTACTTC.

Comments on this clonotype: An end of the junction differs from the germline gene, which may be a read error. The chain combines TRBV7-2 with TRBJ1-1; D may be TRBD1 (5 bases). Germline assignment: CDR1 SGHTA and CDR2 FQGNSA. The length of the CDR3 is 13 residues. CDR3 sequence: CASSLKGNTEAVF. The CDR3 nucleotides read TGTGCCAGCAGCCTGAAGGGGAACACTGAAGCTGTCTTT. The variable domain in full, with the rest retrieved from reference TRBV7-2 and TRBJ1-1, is GAGVSQSPSNKVTEKGKDVELRCDPISGHTALYWYRQSLGQGLEFLIYFQGNSAPDKSGLPSDRFSAERTGGSVSTLTIQRTQQEDSAVYLCASSLKGNTEAVFGQGTRLTVV.

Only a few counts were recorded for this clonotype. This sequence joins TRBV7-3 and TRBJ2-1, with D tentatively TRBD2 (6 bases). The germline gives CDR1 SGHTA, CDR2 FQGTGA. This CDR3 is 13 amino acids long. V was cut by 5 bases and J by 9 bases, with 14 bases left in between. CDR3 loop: CASSESSEGEQFF. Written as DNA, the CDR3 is TGTGCCAGCAGCGAATCCTCGGAGGGTGAGCAGTTCTTC.

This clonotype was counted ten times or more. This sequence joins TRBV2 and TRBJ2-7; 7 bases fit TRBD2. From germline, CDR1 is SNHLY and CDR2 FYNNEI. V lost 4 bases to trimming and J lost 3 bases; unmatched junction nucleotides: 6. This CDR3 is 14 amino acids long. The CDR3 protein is CASSAPGLYYEQYF. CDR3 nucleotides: TGTGCCAGCAGTGCACCGGGACTATACTACGAGCAGTACTTC.